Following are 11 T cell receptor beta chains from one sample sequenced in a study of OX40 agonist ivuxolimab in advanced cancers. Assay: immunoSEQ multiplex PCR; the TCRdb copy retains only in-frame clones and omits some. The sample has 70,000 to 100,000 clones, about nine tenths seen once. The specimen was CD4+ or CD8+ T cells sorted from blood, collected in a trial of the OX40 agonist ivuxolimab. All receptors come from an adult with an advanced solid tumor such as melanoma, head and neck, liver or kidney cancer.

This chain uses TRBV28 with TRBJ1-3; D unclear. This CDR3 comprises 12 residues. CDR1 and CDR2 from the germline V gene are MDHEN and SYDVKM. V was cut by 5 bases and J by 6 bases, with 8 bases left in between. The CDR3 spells CASSPQENTIYF. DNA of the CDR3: TGTGCCAGCAGTCCTCAGGAAAACACCATATATTTT.

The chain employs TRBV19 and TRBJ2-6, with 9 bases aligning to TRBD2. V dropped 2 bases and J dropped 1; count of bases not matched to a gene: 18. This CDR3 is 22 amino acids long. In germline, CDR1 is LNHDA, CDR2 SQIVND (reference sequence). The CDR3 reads CASSISRFSGRRGVSGANVLTF. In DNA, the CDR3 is TGTGCCAGTAGTATATCGCGGTTTAGCGGGAGAAGGGGTGTGTCTGGGGCCAACGTCCTGACTTTC.

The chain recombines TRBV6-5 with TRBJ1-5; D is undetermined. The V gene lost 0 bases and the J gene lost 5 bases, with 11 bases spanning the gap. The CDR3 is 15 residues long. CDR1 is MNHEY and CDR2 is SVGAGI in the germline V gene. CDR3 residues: CASSYSNAGDQPQHF. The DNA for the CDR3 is TGTGCCAGCAGTTACTCGAACGCGGGAGATCAGCCCCAGCATTTT.

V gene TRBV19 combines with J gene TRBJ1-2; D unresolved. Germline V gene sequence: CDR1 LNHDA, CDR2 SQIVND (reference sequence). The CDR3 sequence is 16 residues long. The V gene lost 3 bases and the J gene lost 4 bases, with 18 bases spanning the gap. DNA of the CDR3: TGTGCCAGTAGTATCCTTTCGGGTCTACAGCTCTATGGCTACACCTTC. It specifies CASSILSGLQLYGYTF.

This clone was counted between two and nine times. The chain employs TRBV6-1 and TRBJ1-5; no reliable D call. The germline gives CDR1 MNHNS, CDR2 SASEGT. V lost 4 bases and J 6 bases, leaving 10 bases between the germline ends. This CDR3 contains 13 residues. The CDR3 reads CASSVGSRQPQHF. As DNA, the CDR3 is TGTGCCAGCAGTGTGGGGAGTCGTCAGCCCCAGCATTTT.

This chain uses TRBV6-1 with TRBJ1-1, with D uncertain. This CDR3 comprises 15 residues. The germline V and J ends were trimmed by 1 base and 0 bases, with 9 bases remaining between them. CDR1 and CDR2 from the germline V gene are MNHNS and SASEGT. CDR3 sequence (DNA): TGTGCCAGCAGTGAAGGGGTCTGGATGAACACTGAAGCTTTCTTT. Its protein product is CASSEGVWMNTEAFF.

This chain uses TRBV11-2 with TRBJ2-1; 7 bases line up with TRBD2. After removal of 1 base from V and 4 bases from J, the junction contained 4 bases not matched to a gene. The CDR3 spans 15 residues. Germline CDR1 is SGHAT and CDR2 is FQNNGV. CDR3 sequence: CASSLGGSEYNEQFF. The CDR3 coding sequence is TGTGCCAGCAGCTTAGGCGGGAGCGAGTACAATGAGCAGTTCTTC.

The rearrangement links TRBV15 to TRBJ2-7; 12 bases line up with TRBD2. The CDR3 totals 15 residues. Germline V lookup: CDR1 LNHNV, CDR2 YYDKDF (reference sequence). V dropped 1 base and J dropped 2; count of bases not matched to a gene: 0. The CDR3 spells CATSRGTSGTYEQYF. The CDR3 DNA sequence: TGTGCCACCAGCAGAGGGACTAGCGGGACCTACGAGCAGTACTTC. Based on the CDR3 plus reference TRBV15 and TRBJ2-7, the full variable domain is DAMVIQNPRYQVTQFGKPVTLSCSQTLNHNVMYWYQQKSSQAPKLLFHYYDKDFNNEADTPDNFQSRRPNTSFCFLDIRSPGLGDTAMYLCATSRGTSGTYEQYFGPGTRLTVT.

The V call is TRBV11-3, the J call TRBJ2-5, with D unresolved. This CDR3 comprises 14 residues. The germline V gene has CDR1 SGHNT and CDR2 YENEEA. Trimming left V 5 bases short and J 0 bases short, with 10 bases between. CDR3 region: CASSVVHYQETQYF. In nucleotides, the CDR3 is TGTGCCAGCAGCGTAGTGCATTACCAAGAGACCCAGTACTTC.

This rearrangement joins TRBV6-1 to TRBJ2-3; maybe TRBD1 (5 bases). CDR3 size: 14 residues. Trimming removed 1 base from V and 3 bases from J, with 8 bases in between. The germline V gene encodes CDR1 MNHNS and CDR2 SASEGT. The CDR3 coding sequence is TGTGCCAGCAGTGAAGGCCAGGGAACAGATACGCAGTATTTT. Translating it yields CASSEGQGTDTQYF.

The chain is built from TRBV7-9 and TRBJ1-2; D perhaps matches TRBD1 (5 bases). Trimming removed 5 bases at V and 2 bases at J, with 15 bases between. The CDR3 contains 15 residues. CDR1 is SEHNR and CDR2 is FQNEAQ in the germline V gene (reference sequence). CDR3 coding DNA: TGTGCCAGCAGCCCCGAGGGGCCCTCAAACTATGGCTACACCTTC. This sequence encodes CASSPEGPSNYGYTF.